The 14 T cell receptor beta chains below come from one sample, sequenced in a study of CD8 T cells in ankylosing spondylitis. Points from the study as a whole: The study identified a TCR beta motif of roughly eight highly homologous variants that appeared characteristic of ankylosing spondylitis blood.

The antigens these receptors bind are not known. TCRdb re-analysed the 5' RACE reads in MiXCR, keeping a single row per CDR3 protein. Of around 540,000 distinct CDR3 sequences listed, roughly 13% are singletons. Sequencing was performed on blood, either unsorted or a sorted T cell fraction (not recorded which). These receptors were obtained from a male donor with ankylosing spondylitis.

This clonotype was picked up a small number of times. The CDR3 spells CATSVDQLGLAGGRSYEQYV. The CDR3 nucleotides are TGTGCCACCAGTGTTGACCAACTAGGACTAGCGGGAGGGCGGAGTTACGAGCAGTACGTC. J is TRBJ2-7 and V is TRBV24-1; 15 bases are a match to TRBD2. The V segment lost 5 bases and the J segment 4 bases; nucleotides outside the gene matches: 17. CDR3 length: 20 amino acids. In germline, CDR1 is KGHDR, CDR2 SFDVKD.

The chain employs TRBV11-2 and TRBJ1-2, with D possibly being TRBD1 (5 bases). Trimming took 5 bases from V and 4 from J, leaving 17 bases between them. There are 15 residues in the CDR3. In germline, CDR1 is SGHAT, CDR2 FQNNGV. CDR3 protein: CASSPRTFFPYGYTF. The DNA of the CDR3 is TGTGCCAGCAGCCCAAGGACATTCTTTCCCTATGGCTACACCTTC. The complete variable domain, with remaining parts taken from reference TRBV11-2 and TRBJ1-2, reads EAGVAQSPRYKIIEKRQSVAFWCNPISGHATLYWYQQILGQGPKLLIQFQNNGVVDDSQLPKDRFSAERLKGVDSTLKIQPAKLEDSAVYLCASSPRTFFPYGYTFGSGTRLTVV.

This clonotype occurred a few times. The chain has TRBV4-2 and TRBJ2-1, with 7 positions matching TRBD2. CDR3 length equals 15 residues. V shed 0 bases, J shed 6 bases, and the junction held 5 bases outside the gene matches. Germline V CDR1 and CDR2: LGHNA, YNFKEQ. CDR3 nucleotide sequence: TGTGCCAGCAGCCAAGATGGGTCTAGCGGCAATGAGCAGTTCTTC. As protein: CASSQDGSSGNEQFF.

The J gene is TRBJ2-7, the V gene TRBV5-8; no firm D call. The CDR3 runs 12 residues. Germline CDR1 is SGHTS and CDR2 is YDEGEE. Trimming shortened V by 4 bases and J by 9 bases, and 14 bases separated the two germline ends. CDR3 DNA: TGTGCCAGCAGCACTCGCCAGTTCGGGCAGTACGTC. Its translation is CASSTRQFGQYV.

This clonotype was recorded a few times. The CDR3 loop is CASNPGTFVEKLFF. DNA for the CDR3: TGTGCCAGCAACCCCGGGACCTTTGTGGAAAAACTGTTTTTT. This sequence joins TRBV6-1 and TRBJ1-4; possibly TRBD1 for D (5 bases). The CDR3 runs 14 residues. Germline V gene sequence: CDR1 MNHNS, CDR2 SASEGT. V lost 7 bases to trimming and J lost 8 bases, with 17 bases between them.

This clonotype showed up just once. V gene TRBV2 combines with J gene TRBJ2-5; no clear D gene. Trimming removed 6 bases from V and 9 bases from J, with 11 bases in between. Looked up from germline, CDR1 is SNHLY and CDR2 is FYNNEI. The CDR3 is made up of 11 amino acids. The CDR3 region has the DNA TGTGCCAGCAGCCAACTCGCGGCCCAGTACTTC. Translating it yields CASSQLAAQYF.

This clonotype has more than one count but fewer than ten. The gene calls are TRBV7-9 and TRBJ1-6; D possibly corresponds to TRBD1 (5 bases). The CDR3 is made up of 14 amino acids. V was clipped by 8 bases and J by 7 bases, with 15 bases between them. CDR1 is SEHNR and CDR2 is FQNEAQ in the germline V gene (reference sequence). In DNA form, the CDR3 reads TGTGCCAGCGTCTCCGGGACCGTAAATTCACCCCTCCACTTT. Residues: CASVSGTVNSPLHF.

The chain carries TRBV24-1 and TRBJ2-1; no firm D call. CDR3 length equals 13 residues. V shed 7 bases and J shed 3 bases, with 9 bases lying between them. The germline CDR1 and CDR2 sequences are KGHDR and SFDVKD. CDR3 loop: CATRLDNYNEQFF. DNA for the CDR3: TGTGCCACCAGGCTAGATAACTACAATGAGCAGTTCTTC.

V usage is TRBV5-1 and J usage is TRBJ2-1; 8 nucleotides line up with TRBD1. The germline CDR1 and CDR2 sequences are SGHRS and YFSETQ. Unmatched junction bases numbered 6, after V lost 4 bases and J lost 3 bases. This CDR3 has 15 residues. The CDR3 here is CASSPGTGIYNEQFF. CDR3 sequence (DNA): TGCGCCAGCAGCCCTGGGACAGGAATCTACAATGAGCAGTTCTTC.

The gene calls are TRBV13 and TRBJ2-2; D unresolved. The CDR3 consists of 14 residues. Germline CDR1 PRHDT, CDR2 FYEKMQ (reference sequence). V was clipped by 0 bases and J by 4 bases, with 6 bases between them. The CDR3 coding sequence is TGTGCCAGCAGCTTAGGCAGAGGCACCGGGGAGCTGTTTTTT. It codes for CASSLGRGTGELFF.

A few counts support this clonotype. The gene calls are TRBV20-1 and TRBJ2-1; D gene uncertain. The CDR3 consists of 16 residues. CDR1 is DFQATT and CDR2 is SNEGSKA in the germline V gene (reference sequence). V gave up 2 bases and J gave up 7 bases, with 21 bases separating them. CDR3 region: CSARPRGGYPDNEQFF. CDR3 nucleotides: TGCAGTGCTAGACCCAGAGGTGGGTACCCGGATAATGAGCAGTTCTTC.

The V and J genes are TRBV7-9 and TRBJ2-7, with unresolved D. The CDR3 runs 15 residues. Germline V gene data show CDR1 as SEHNR and CDR2 as FQNEAQ (reference sequence). V was cut by 5 bases and J by 0 bases, with 14 bases left in between. CDR3 sequence reads: CASSLSVGRSYEQYV. For the CDR3, the DNA is TGTGCCAGCAGCCTGAGCGTGGGCCGCTCCTACGAGCAGTACGTC.

This clonotype appeared a single time. The chain recombines TRBV15 with TRBJ2-7; 7 nucleotides agree with TRBD2. The ends lost 5 bases at V and 0 bases at J; junction bases unmatched: 7. Germline values: CDR1 LNHNV, CDR2 YYDKDF (reference sequence). This CDR3 region has 15 residues. The CDR3 nucleotides read TGTGCCACCAGCCGCGGGGTAGCGGGCTCCTACGAGCAGTACGTC. Its translation: CATSRGVAGSYEQYV.

This chain joins TRBV7-2 and TRBJ1-4, with 8 bases aligning to TRBD1. CDR3 length: 15 residues. The V segment lost 5 bases and the J segment 2 bases; nucleotides outside the gene matches: 4. From germline, CDR1 is SGHTA and CDR2 FQGNSA. The CDR3 DNA follows: TGTGCCAGCAGCCGACCAGGGGGCACTAATGAAAAACTGTTTTTT. Translation gives CASSRPGGTNEKLFF.